Listed below are T cell receptor beta chains from one sample, sequenced in a study of CD4 T cell repertoires in COVID-19. The table came from immunoSEQ multiplex PCR; TCRdb's copy has only in-frame clones and leaves some out. The repertoire has more than 65,000 clones, around 82% of them found once; the top ten carry approximately 0.6%. The material was CD4+ T cells from peripheral blood, obtained after recovery from COVID-19. Receptors originate from a human donor who had COVID-19. Each CDR3 is given with its conserved first and last residue. The order of the fields is V gene, D gene, CDR3 length, J gene, clone size, CDR3 DNA, CDR3 protein. A D gene is named only where the DNA matches it firmly. Size is stated for part of the rows, as once, few or many counts, or as a class when the clone is expanded.

V gene: TRBV5-6; D gene: TRBD1; CDR3 length: 16; J gene: TRBJ1-2; clone size: -; CDR3 DNA: TGTGCCAGCACCCGGGAGGGGACAGTAAGATCGGATGGCTACACCTTC; CDR3 protein: CASTREGTVRSDGYTF
V gene: TRBV30; D gene: -; CDR3 length: 13; J gene: TRBJ2-3; clone size: -; CDR3 DNA: TGTGCCTGGAGTCGAAGCGGAGGAGATACGCAGTATTTT; CDR3 protein: CAWSRSGGDTQYF
V gene: TRBV20-1; D gene: TRBD2; CDR3 length: 11; J gene: TRBJ2-1; clone size: -; CDR3 DNA: TGCAGTGCAGTAGCGGGAGCAGCGCAGTTCTTC; CDR3 protein: CSAVAGAAQFF
V gene: TRBV3-1/TRBV3-2; D gene: -; CDR3 length: 13; J gene: TRBJ2-5; clone size: -; CDR3 DNA: TGTGCCAGCAGCGACATCCCTCAAGAGACCCAGTACTTC; CDR3 protein: CASSDIPQETQYF
V gene: TRBV7-2; D gene: -; CDR3 length: 17; J gene: TRBJ2-7; clone size: -; CDR3 DNA: TGTGCCAGCAGCCTAACCCTCTTTGCTCAACGCTCCTACGAGCAGTACTTC; CDR3 protein: CASSLTLFAQRSYEQYF
V gene: TRBV27; D gene: -; CDR3 length: 14; J gene: TRBJ1-6; clone size: once; CDR3 DNA: TGTGCCAGCAGTTTAAACGGGTATAATTCACCCCTCCACTTT; CDR3 protein: CASSLNGYNSPLHF
V gene: TRBV10-3; D gene: -; CDR3 length: 16; J gene: TRBJ1-4; clone size: -; CDR3 DNA: TGTGCCATCAGTGAGTCGAAGGGCAGCAGTAATGAAAAACTGTTTTTT; CDR3 protein: CAISESKGSSNEKLFF
V gene: TRBV5-6; D gene: -; CDR3 length: 10; J gene: TRBJ2-5; clone size: once; CDR3 DNA: TGTGCTTCGGGGCGAGAGACCCAGTACTTC; CDR3 protein: CASGRETQYF
V gene: TRBV5-4; D gene: -; CDR3 length: 12; J gene: TRBJ1-5; clone size: few; CDR3 DNA: TGTGCCAGCTCTATTGAGAATCAGCCCCAGCATTTT; CDR3 protein: CASSIENQPQHF
V gene: TRBV11-2; D gene: TRBD1; CDR3 length: 16; J gene: TRBJ2-3; clone size: -; CDR3 DNA: TGTGCCAGCAGTTGGACACCGGGACAGCGCACAGATACGCAGTATTTT; CDR3 protein: CASSWTPGQRTDTQYF
V gene: TRBV11-2; D gene: -; CDR3 length: 14; J gene: TRBJ1-2; clone size: -; CDR3 DNA: TGTGCCAGCAGCCTCGCGACAATTGGGTATGGCTACACCTTC; CDR3 protein: CASSLATIGYGYTF
V gene: TRBV19; D gene: -; CDR3 length: 13; J gene: TRBJ1-4; clone size: -; CDR3 DNA: TGTGCCAGTAAGGGCAGGTTTAATGAAAAACTGTTTTTT; CDR3 protein: CASKGRFNEKLFF
V gene: TRBV7-8; D gene: -; CDR3 length: 16; J gene: TRBJ1-4; clone size: -; CDR3 DNA: TGTGCCAGCAGCCCACACACCAGCGTAACTAATGAAAAACTGTTTTTT; CDR3 protein: CASSPHTSVTNEKLFF
V gene: TRBV6-4; D gene: -; CDR3 length: 12; J gene: TRBJ2-1; clone size: -; CDR3 DNA: TGTGCCAGCAGTGTCTCGGGCCATGAGCAGTTCTTC; CDR3 protein: CASSVSGHEQFF
V gene: TRBV5-1; D gene: -; CDR3 length: 14; J gene: TRBJ2-6; clone size: -; CDR3 DNA: TGCGCCAGCAGCTTTGTCTCTGGGGCCAACGTCCTGACTTTC; CDR3 protein: CASSFVSGANVLTF
V gene: TRBV6-5; D gene: TRBD1; CDR3 length: 14; J gene: TRBJ2-2; clone size: -; CDR3 DNA: TGTGCCAGCAGCGACAGGGGAGACACCGGGGAGCTGTTTTTT; CDR3 protein: CASSDRGDTGELFF
V gene: TRBV15; D gene: TRBD1; CDR3 length: 13; J gene: TRBJ1-1; clone size: few; CDR3 DNA: TGTGCCACCAGTCACAGGGGCTACACTGAAGCTTTCTTT; CDR3 protein: CATSHRGYTEAFF
V gene: TRBV2; D gene: TRBD1; CDR3 length: 14; J gene: TRBJ2-3; clone size: -; CDR3 DNA: TGTGCCAGCAGTGGGGACAGGGGGCGCGATACGCAGTATTTT; CDR3 protein: CASSGDRGRDTQYF
V gene: TRBV28; D gene: TRBD2; CDR3 length: 16; J gene: TRBJ2-5; clone size: few; CDR3 DNA: TGTGCCAGCAGTTTAGGGCGGGGGGCCAAACAAGAGACCCAGTACTTC; CDR3 protein: CASSLGRGAKQETQYF
V gene: TRBV7-8; D gene: TRBD1; CDR3 length: 14; J gene: TRBJ1-4; clone size: -; CDR3 DNA: TGTGCCAGCAGCCTTCGGACAGGGGATGAAAAACTGTTTTTT; CDR3 protein: CASSLRTGDEKLFF
V gene: TRBV2; D gene: -; CDR3 length: 11; J gene: TRBJ2-5; clone size: -; CDR3 DNA: TGTGCCAGCAGGCTAGGGGAGACCCAGTACTTC; CDR3 protein: CASRLGETQYF
V gene: TRBV27; D gene: -; CDR3 length: 13; J gene: TRBJ1-5; clone size: -; CDR3 DNA: TGTGCCAGTCAGGAACAGTCGAATCAGCCCCAGCATTTT; CDR3 protein: CASQEQSNQPQHF